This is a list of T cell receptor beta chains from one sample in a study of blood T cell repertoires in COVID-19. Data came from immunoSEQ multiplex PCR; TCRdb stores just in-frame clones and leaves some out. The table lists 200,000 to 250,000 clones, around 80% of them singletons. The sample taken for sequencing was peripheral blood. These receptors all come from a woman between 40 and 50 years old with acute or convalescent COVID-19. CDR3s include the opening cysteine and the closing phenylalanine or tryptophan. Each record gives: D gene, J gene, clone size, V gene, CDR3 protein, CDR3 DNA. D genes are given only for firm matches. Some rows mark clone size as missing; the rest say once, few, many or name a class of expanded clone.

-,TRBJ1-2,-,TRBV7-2,CASSLFTEYGYTF,TGTGCCAGCAGCTTATTTACGGAGTACGGCTACACCTTC
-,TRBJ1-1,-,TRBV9,CASSVAASSGTEAFF,TGTGCCAGCAGCGTAGCCGCCAGTTCAGGAACTGAAGCTTTCTTT
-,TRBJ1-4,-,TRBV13,CASSGRTQTNEKLFF,TGTGCCAGCAGCGGACGGACACAAACTAATGAAAAACTGTTTTTT
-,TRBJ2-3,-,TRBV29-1,CSVDRATMDTQYF,TGCAGCGTTGACCGGGCGACTATGGATACGCAGTATTTT
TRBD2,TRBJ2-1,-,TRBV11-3,CASSPGTSRYNEQFF,TGTGCCAGCAGCCCCGGGACTAGCAGATACAATGAGCAGTTCTTC
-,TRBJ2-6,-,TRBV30,CAWSLQGWGANVLTF,TGTGCCTGGAGTCTACAGGGATGGGGGGCCAACGTCCTGACTTTC
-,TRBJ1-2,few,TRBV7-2,CASSPGGRYGYTF,TGTGCCAGCAGTCCGGGAGGGCGATATGGCTACACCTTC
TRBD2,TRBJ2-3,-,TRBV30,CAWSVGAGGGTDTQYF,TGTGCCTGGAGTGTCGGAGCGGGGGGGGGCACAGATACGCAGTATTTT
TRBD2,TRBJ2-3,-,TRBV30,CAWSVRRGGKGDTQYF,TGTGCCTGGAGTGTGCGGCGGGGGGGTAAAGGAGATACGCAGTATTTT
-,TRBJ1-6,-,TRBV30,CAWSVQGADSPLHF,TGTGCCTGGAGTGTACAAGGGGCGGATTCACCCCTCCACTTT
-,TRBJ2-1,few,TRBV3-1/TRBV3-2,CASSLPPRDEQFF,TGTGCCAGCAGCCTCCCCCCCCGCGATGAGCAGTTCTTC
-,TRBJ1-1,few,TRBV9,CASSARRGDTEAFF,TGTGCCAGCAGCGCCAGACGGGGAGACACTGAAGCTTTCTTT
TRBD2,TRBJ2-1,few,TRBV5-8,CASSFYRTSGRRNEQFF,TGTGCCAGCAGCTTCTACAGGACTAGCGGGAGGAGGAATGAGCAGTTCTTC
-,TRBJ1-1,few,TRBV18,CASSPGTNTEAFF,TGTGCCAGCTCACCAGGGACTAACACTGAAGCTTTCTTT
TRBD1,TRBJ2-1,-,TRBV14,CASSHLTGGYNEQFF,TGTGCCAGCAGCCATTTAACAGGGGGATACAATGAGCAGTTCTTC
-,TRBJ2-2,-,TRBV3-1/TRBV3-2,CASSKRGTTGELFF,TGTGCCAGCAGTAAAAGGGGGACAACCGGGGAGCTGTTTTTT
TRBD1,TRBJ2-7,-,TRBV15,CATSTRDRGGEQYF,TGTGCCACCAGCACCCGGGACAGGGGCGGCGAACAGTACTTC
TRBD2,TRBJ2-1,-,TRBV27,CASSFGTSGSRSYNEQFF,TGTGCCAGCAGTTTCGGGACTAGCGGGTCCCGCTCCTACAATGAGCAGTTCTTC
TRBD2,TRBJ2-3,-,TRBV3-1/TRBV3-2,CASSLEGGSQYF,TGTGCCAGCAGCCTTGAGGGAGGGTCGCAGTATTTT
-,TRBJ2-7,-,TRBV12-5,CASGLSGAYEQYF,TGTGCTAGTGGTTTGTCCGGGGCCTACGAGCAGTACTTC
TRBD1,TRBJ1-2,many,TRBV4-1,CASSQVEGATYGYTF,TGCGCCAGCAGCCAAGTTGAGGGGGCAACTTATGGCTACACCTTC
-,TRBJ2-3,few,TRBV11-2,CASSPPQSTQYF,TGTGCCAGCAGCCCCCCACAATCTACGCAGTATTTT
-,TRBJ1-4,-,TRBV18,CASSPYGGLREKLFF,TGTGCCAGCTCACCGTATGGGGGCTTACGGGAAAAACTGTTTTTT
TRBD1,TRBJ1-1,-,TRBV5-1,CASSLRTGGESGTEAFF,TGCGCCAGCAGCTTAAGGACAGGGGGAGAGTCTGGCACTGAAGCTTTCTTT
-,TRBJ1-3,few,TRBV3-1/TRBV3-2,CASSQDRGGTIYF,TGTGCCAGCAGCCAAGATCGGGGAGGCACCATATATTTT
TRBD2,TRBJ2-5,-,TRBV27,CASSPLLAGGPETQYF,TGTGCCAGCAGTCCCTTACTAGCGGGAGGGCCGGAGACCCAGTACTTC
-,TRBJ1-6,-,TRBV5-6,CASSPAGGGSPLHF,TGTGCCAGCAGCCCCGCGGGCGGGGGGTCACCCCTCCACTTT
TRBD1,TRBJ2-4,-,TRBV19,CASSTLGTGGPGGNIQYF,TGTGCCAGTAGTACATTAGGGACAGGGGGACCCGGGGGGAACATTCAGTACTTC
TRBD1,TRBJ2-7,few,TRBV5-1,CASSPGGQGNEQYF,TGCGCCAGCAGCCCGGGGGGACAGGGTAACGAGCAGTACTTC
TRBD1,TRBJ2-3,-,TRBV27,CASSITPGGSSTDTQYF,TGTGCCAGCAGTATCACACCAGGGGGTTCTAGCACAGATACGCAGTATTTT
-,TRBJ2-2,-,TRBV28,CASSLRLVPGELFF,TGTGCCAGCAGTTTGAGACTAGTTCCCGGGGAGCTGTTTTTT
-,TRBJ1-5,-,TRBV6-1,CASSENFGGVSNQPQHF,TGTGCCAGCAGTGAAAATTTTGGAGGGGTCAGCAATCAGCCCCAGCATTTT
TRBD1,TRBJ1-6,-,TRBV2,CASSVQIDRGDYSPLHF,TGTGCCAGCAGTGTTCAGATAGACAGGGGTGATTATTCACCCCTCCACTTT
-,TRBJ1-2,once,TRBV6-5,CASRDRAFYGYTF,TGTGCCAGCAGAGACAGAGCCTTCTATGGCTACACCTTC
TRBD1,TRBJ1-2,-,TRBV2,CASSIDRGRVGYTF,TGTGCCAGCAGTATCGACAGGGGGCGGGTTGGCTACACCTTC
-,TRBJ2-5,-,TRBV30,CAWRGGEEAQYF,TGTGCCTGGAGGGGGGGAGAGGAGGCCCAGTACTTC
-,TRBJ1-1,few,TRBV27,CASSLAGNTEAFF,TGTGCCAGCAGTTTAGCCGGGAACACTGAAGCTTTCTTT
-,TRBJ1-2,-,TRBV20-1,CSDQKTGGYTF,TGCAGTGACCAAAAAACGGGAGGCTACACCTTC